This T cell receptor beta chain was obtained from a study of shared clonotypes between healthy human individuals (TCRdb year 2020). Concerning the study at large: A couple of women and a few men aged 18 to 49 years were included in the cohort. Per donor, three plates each were used for CD4 naive and CD4 memory, two for CD8 naive, and one for CD8 memory. The study deeply sequenced blood TCR repertoires of five healthy adults to estimate repertoire size and the extent of clonotype sharing between individuals. To increase sequencing depth and limit assay-specific biases, different laboratories used diverse techniques to prepare libraries and sequence TCR repertoires. Per donor, leukapheresis produced somewhere between about 0.94 and 9 billion PBMCs. General conclusions and limits of the study: Only blood was sampled, and tissue TCR repertoires likely differ from those in blood. Based on pairwise subsampling, the degree of clonotype sharing among donors was expected to be affected by sequencing depth. Even with the large sequencing depth, rarefaction of the sorted-subset datasets indicated that sequencing was incomplete. Because the study included only a small number of donors, the genetic and exposure-history diversity represented was limited. Compared with non-shared clonotypes, clonotypes shared by all four sorted-subset donors had higher generation probabilities. Across a handful of donors, roughly 5% of naive CD4, approximately 4% of naive CD8, around 2.5% of memory CD4, and approximately 0.4% of memory CD8 clonotypes were shared. Naive subsets generally had larger estimated clonotype richness than memory subsets.

About this clone: The clone's antigen remains unknown. Base qualities are not provided; no much larger clone lies one nucleotide away.

The donors were healthy, HIV-negative adults who had no recently reported acute infections or vaccinations. All donors were Caucasian adults living in Nashville, Tennessee, USA. CD4+ T cells were enriched by magnetic negative selection, after which naive cells were positively selected on CD45RA and the negative fraction was taken as the memory subset. Blood was collected by leukapheresis, and PBMCs were isolated by Ficoll-Histopaque density gradient centrifugation and then cryopreserved in liquid nitrogen vapor phase. Purity and quantity of every magnetically sorted T cell population were checked by analytical flow cytometry. Each sorted fraction had its genomic DNA isolated and then quantified by UV absorbance on a Nanodrop 2000c. TCR CDR3 regions were amplified from genomic DNA by multiplex PCR using the deep immunoSEQ assay. For each cell subset, the extracted genomic DNA was distributed evenly across all wells of several immunoSEQ 96-well plates, and each plate served as one replicate. Each replicate PCR for sorted subsets received around 0.2 ug genomic DNA, equal to roughly 30,000 T cell genomes. The purified libraries were quantified using a Qubit 3.0 fluorometer, sized with a Bioanalyzer 2100, and then quantified again using the KAPA Library Quantification kit. Every immunoSEQ 96-well plate was sequenced on a separate single-read 150-cycle Illumina NextSeq 550 flow cell. In the original analysis: The immunoSEQ output contained only junctional sequences without quality scores, so filtering could not match that applied to full-length reads. To assign V/J genes and CDR3, sequences were annotated against IMGT germline references using PyIR, a Python wrapper for IgBLAST v1.9. Reads were filtered out if the reads had weak V/J assignments (E-value above 1e-6), no CDR3, stop codons, out-of-frame junctions, or ambiguous translated residues. V3J clonotypes were defined by identical inferred V gene, J gene, and CDR3 amino acid sequence. Percentage overlap between repertoires was computed as shared unique clonotypes divided by the size of the smaller repertoire. Richness of each repertoire was evaluated using RTK rarefaction, the Chao1 estimator, and Recon v2.1 estimates of unobserved clonotypes. For all TCRbeta clonotypes obtained by the gDNA method from a few donors, generation probabilities were computed with OLGA. Here the immuneACCESS table is served through TCRdb, limited to in-frame sequences with V and J called. Missing clones are a known gap in these copies; in checked studies unresolved V genes cover under half, and the rest lacks a known reason. V and J calls and clone size follow that table, whereas D and trimming were derived from the DNA. For this sample the table gives millions of clones, of which 85% to 95% were detected only once. More than 0.12% of the sample is taken by the ten largest.

CDR1 and CDR2 are read off the germline V gene as SGDLS and YYNGEE. The V end gives up 3 bases and the J end 9 bases, leaving 19 bases in the junction not matched to a gene. Inclusive of the bounding cysteine and phenylalanine, the CDR3 is 18 residues long. Only the CDR3 DNA is retained, 54 bases long and in frame from the first base. Sequencing used naive CD4+ T cells sorted from blood. The meaning of the sample's cell subset or site label: CD45RA+ positively selected. The sequence joins TRBV9 to TRBJ1-4; a stretch of 8 junction bases matches TRBD1. The TCR was taken from a man younger than 30 in good health. In nucleotides, the sequence is TGTGCCAGCAGCGGACGACAGGGGCCCCAGATATCGGTGAAAAAACTGTTTTTT. Its translation reads: CASSGRQGPQISVKKLFF.